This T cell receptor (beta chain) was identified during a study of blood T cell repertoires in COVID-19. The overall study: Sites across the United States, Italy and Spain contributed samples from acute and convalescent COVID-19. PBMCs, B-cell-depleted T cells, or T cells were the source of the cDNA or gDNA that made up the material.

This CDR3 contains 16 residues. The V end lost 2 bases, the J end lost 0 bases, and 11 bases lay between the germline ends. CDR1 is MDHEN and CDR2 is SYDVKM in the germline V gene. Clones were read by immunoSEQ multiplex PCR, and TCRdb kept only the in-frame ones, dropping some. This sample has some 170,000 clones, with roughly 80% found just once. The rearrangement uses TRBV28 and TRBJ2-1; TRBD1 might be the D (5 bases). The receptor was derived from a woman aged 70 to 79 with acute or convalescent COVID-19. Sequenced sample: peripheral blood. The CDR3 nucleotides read TGTGCCAGCAGTTTAAATGGACATCGCTCCTACAATGAGCAGTTCTTC. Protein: CASSLNGHRSYNEQFF.